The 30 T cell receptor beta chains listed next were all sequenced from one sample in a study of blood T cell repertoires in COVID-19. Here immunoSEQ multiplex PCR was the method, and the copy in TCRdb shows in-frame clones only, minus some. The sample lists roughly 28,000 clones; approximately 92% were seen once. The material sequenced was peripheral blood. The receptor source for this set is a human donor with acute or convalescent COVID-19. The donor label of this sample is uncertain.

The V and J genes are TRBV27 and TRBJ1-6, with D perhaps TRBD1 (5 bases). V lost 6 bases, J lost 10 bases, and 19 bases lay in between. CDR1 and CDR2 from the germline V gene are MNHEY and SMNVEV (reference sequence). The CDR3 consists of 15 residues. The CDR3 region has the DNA TGTGCCAGCAGCGTGGTGGACCGAAGGGGATCACCCCTCCACTTT. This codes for CASSVVDRRGSPLHF.

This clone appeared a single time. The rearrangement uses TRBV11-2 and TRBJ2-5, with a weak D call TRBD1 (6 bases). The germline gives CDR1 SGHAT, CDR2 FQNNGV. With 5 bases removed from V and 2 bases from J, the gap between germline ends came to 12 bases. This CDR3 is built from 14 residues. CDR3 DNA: TGTGCCAGCAGCCGAGGACAGCTACAAGAGACCCAGTACTTC. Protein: CASSRGQLQETQYF. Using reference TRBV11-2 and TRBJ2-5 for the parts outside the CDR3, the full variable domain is EAGVAQSPRYKIIEKRQSVAFWCNPISGHATLYWYQQILGQGPKLLIQFQNNGVVDDSQLPKDRFSAERLKGVDSTLKIQPAKLEDSAVYLCASSRGQLQETQYFGPGTRLLVL.

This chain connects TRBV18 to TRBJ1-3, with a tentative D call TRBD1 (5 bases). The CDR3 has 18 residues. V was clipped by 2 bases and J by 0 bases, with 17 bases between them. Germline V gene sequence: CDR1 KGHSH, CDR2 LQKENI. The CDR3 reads CASSPYPAGISSGNTIYF. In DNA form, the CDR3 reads TGTGCCAGCTCACCATACCCCGCAGGGATCAGCTCTGGAAACACCATATATTTT.

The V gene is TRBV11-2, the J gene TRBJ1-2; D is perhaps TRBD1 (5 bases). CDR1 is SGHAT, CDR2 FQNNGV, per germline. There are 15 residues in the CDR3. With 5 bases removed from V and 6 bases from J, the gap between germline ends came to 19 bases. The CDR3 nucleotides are TGTGCCAGCAGCCCCCTCCCGTCAGGGAGGAATGGCTACACCTTC. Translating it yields CASSPLPSGRNGYTF.

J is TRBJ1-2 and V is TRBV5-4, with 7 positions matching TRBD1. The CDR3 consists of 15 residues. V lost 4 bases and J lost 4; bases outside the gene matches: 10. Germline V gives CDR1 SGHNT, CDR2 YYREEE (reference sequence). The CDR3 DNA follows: TGTGCCAGCAGCGCAGCAGGGGGGCCCACCTATGGCTACACCTTC. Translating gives CASSAAGGPTYGYTF.

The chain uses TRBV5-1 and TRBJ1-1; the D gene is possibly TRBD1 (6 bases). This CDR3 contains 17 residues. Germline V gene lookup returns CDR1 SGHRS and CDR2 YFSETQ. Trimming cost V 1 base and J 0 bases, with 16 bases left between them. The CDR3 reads CASSLWGNTGLNTEAFF. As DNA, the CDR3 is TGCGCCAGCAGCTTGTGGGGGAACACAGGGTTGAACACTGAAGCTTTCTTT.

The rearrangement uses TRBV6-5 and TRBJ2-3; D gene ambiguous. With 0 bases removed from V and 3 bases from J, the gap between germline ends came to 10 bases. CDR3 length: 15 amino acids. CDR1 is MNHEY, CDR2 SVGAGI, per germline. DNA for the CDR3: TGTGCCAGCAGTTACTCGAGGCTATCGACAGATACGCAGTATTTT. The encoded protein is CASSYSRLSTDTQYF.

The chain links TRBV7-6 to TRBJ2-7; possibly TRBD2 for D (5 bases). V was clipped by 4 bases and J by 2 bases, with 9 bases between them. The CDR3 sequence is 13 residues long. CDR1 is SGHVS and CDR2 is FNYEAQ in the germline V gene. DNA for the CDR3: TGTGCCAGCAGCTCGGACTTTACCTACGAGCAGTACTTC. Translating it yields CASSSDFTYEQYF.

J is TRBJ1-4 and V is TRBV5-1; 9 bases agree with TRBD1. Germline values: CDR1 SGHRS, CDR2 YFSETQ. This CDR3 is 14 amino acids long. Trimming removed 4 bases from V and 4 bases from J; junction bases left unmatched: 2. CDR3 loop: CASSVGQGNEKLFF. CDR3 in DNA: TGCGCCAGCAGCGTGGGACAGGGTAATGAAAAACTGTTTTTT.

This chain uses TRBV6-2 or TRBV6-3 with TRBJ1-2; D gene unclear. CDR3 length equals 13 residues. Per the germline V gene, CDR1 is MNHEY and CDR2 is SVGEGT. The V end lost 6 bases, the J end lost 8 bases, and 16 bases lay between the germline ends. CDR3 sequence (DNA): TGTGCCAGCAGCAATTGGGAGTCGAGGGGCTACACCTTC. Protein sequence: CASSNWESRGYTF.

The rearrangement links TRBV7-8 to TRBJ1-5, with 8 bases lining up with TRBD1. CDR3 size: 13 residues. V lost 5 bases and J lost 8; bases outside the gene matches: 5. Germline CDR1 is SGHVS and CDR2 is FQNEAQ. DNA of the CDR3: TGTGCCAGCAGCCCACCAGGGGGCAAGCCCCAGCATTTT. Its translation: CASSPPGGKPQHF.

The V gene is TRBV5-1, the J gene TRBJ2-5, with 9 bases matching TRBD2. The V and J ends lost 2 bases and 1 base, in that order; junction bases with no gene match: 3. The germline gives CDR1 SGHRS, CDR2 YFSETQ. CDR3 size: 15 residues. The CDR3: CASSFGSGGQETQYF. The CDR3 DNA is TGCGCCAGCAGCTTTGGTAGCGGGGGCCAAGAGACCCAGTACTTC.

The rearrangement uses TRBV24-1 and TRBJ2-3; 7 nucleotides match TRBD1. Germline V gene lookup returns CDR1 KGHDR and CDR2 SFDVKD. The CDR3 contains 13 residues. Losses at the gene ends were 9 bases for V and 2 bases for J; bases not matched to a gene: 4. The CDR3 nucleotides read TGTGCCACCGACAGGGTGCTCACAGATACGCAGTATTTT. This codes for CATDRVLTDTQYF.

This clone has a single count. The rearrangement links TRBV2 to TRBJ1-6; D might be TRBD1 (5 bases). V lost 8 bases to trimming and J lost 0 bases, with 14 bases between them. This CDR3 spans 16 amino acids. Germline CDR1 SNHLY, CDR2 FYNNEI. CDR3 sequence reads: CASGIRGSSYNSPLHF. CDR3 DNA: TGTGCCAGCGGAATTCGGGGGAGCTCCTATAATTCACCCCTCCACTTT. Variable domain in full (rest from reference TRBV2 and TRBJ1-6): EPEVTQTPSHQVTQMGQEVILRCVPISNHLYFYWYRQILGQKVEFLVSFYNNEISEKSEIFDDQFSVERPDGSNFTLKIRSTKLEDSAMYFCASGIRGSSYNSPLHFGNGTRLTVT.

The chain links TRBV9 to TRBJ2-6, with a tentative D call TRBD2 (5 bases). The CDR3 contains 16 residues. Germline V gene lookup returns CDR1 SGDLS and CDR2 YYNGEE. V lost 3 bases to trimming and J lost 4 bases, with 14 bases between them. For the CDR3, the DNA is TGTGCCAGCAGCGCCCGGGGTAGGTCCGGGGCCAACGTCCTGACTTTC. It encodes CASSARGRSGANVLTF.

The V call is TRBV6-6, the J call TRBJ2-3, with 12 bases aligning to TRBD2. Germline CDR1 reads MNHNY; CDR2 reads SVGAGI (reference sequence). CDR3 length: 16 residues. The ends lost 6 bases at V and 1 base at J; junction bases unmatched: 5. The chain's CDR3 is CASRPSGGDRTDTQYF. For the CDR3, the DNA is TGTGCCAGCAGACCTAGCGGGGGGGATCGCACAGATACGCAGTATTTT.

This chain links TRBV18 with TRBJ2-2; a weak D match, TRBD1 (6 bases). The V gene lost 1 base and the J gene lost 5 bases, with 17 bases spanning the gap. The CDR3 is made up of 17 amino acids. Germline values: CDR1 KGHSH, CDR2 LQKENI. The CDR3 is CASSPRGLPQGTGELFF. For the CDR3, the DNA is TGTGCCAGCTCACCACGGGGTCTCCCTCAGGGGACCGGGGAGCTGTTTTTT.

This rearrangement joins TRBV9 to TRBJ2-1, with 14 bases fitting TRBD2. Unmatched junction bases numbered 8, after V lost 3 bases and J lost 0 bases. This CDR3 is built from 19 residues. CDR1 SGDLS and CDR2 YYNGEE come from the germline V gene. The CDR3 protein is CASSARTSGRFSSYNEQFF. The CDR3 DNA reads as TGTGCCAGCAGCGCGCGGACTAGCGGGAGGTTTAGCTCCTACAATGAGCAGTTCTTC.

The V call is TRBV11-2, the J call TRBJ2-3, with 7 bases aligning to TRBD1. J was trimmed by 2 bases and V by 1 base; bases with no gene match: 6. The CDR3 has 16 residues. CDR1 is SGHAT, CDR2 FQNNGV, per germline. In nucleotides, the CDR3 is TGTGCCAGCAGCTTAGGTCCACAGGGGTTCACAGATACGCAGTATTTT. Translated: CASSLGPQGFTDTQYF.

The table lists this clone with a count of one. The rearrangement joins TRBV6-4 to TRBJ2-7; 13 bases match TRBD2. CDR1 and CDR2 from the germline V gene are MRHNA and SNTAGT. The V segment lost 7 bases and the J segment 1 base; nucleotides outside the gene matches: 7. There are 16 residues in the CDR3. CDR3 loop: CASTTRGLAGSYEQYF. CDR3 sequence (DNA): TGTGCCAGCACCACGCGGGGACTAGCGGGATCCTACGAGCAGTACTTC.

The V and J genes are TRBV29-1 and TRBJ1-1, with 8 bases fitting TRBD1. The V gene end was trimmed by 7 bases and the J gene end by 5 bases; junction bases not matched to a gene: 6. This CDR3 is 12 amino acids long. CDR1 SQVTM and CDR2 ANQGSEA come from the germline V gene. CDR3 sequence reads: CSADRESTEAFF. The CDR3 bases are TGCAGCGCGGACAGGGAGTCGACTGAAGCTTTCTTT.

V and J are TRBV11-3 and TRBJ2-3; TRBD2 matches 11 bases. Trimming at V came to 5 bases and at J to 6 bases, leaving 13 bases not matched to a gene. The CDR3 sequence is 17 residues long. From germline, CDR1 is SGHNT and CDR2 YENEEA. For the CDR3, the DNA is TGTGCCAGCAGCCCCCGACCCACTAGCGGGGGCTTCGATACGCAGTATTTT. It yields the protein CASSPRPTSGGFDTQYF.

This chain's CDR3 is CATSVGGGSNEQFF. CDR3 in DNA: TGTGCCACCAGTGTTGGGGGGGGAAGCAATGAGCAGTTCTTC. The chain has TRBV24-1 and TRBJ2-1, with TRBD2 matching over 7 bases. Unmatched junction bases numbered 6, after V lost 5 bases and J lost 6 bases. The CDR3 covers 14 residues. The germline CDR1 and CDR2 sequences are KGHDR and SFDVKD.

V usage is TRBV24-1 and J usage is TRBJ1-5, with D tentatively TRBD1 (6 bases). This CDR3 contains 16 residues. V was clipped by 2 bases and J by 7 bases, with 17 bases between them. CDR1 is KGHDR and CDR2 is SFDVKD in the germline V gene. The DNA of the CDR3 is TGTGCCACCAGTGATTCCGGGACCCCCCAGGGGCAGCCCCAGCATTTT. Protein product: CATSDSGTPQGQPQHF.

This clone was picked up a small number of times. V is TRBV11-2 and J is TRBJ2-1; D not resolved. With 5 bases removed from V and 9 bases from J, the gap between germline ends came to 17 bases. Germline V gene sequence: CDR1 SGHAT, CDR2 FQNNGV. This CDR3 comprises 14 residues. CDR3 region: CASSRLEGWSEQFF. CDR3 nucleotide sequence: TGTGCCAGCAGCCGGCTCGAAGGATGGAGTGAGCAGTTCTTC.

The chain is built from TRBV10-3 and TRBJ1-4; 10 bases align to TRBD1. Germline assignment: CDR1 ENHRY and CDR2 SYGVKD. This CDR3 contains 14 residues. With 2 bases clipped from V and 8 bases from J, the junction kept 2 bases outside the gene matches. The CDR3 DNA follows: TGTGCCATCAGTGAGGGACAGGGGGGGGAAAAACTGTTTTTT. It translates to CAISEGQGGEKLFF.

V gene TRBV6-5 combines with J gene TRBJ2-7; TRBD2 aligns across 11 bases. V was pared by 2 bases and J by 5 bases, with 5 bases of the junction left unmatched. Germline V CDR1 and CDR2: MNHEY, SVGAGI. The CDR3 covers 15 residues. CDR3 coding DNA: TGTGCCAGCAGTTACGTAGCGGGAGGGCCCCACGAGCAGTACTTC. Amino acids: CASSYVAGGPHEQYF.

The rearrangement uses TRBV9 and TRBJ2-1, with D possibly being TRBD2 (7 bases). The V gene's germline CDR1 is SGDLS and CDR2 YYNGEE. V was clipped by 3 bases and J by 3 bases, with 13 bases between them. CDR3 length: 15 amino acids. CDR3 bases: TGTGCCAGCAGCGGAGACAGGACTAGCTACAATGAGCAGTTCTTC. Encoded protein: CASSGDRTSYNEQFF.

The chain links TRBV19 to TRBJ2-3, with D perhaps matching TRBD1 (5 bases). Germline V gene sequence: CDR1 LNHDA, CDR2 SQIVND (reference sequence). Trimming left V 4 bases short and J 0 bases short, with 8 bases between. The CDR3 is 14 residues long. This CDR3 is CASSTGFSTDTQYF. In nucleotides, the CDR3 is TGTGCCAGTAGTACAGGGTTTAGCACAGATACGCAGTATTTT.

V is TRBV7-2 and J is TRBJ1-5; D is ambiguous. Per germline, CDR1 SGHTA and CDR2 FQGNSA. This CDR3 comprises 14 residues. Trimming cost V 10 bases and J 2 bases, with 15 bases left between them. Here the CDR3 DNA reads TGTGCCACCGCAGAGGGCCTTGGCAATCAGCCCCAGCATTTT. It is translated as CATAEGLGNQPQHF.